Listed here are 29 T cell receptor beta chains from one sample, sequenced in a study of Graves' ophthalmopathy and Graves' hyperthyroidism (dated by TCRdb to 2017 to 2018). TCRdb names Illumina HiSeq 2000 as the instrument used. TCR beta CDR3 regions were amplified from RNA transcripts for repertoire sequencing. HTBI primers and the Qiagen OneStep RT-PCR kit were used in a first-round RT-PCR, which was followed by a second-round multiplex PCR, size selection and purification. TCRdb handled the public reads itself, with Q25 trimming in fastp and clone calling in MiXCR, and kept productive beta chains. Every CDR3 protein is listed once, alongside the most common genes and DNA of its rows. The sample includes about 1.1 million distinct CDR3 sequences, with about 36% observed a single time. The ten largest clones take up approximately 10% of the sample. The sequenced sample consisted of peripheral blood or thyroid tissue (not recorded which). Receptor source: an adult man with Graves' hyperthyroidism.

The chain recombines TRBV7-9 with TRBJ2-5, with TRBD1 matching over 10 bases. V dropped 1 base and J dropped 1; count of bases not matched to a gene: 12. Germline V gene data show CDR1 as SEHNR and CDR2 as FQNEAQ (reference sequence). The CDR3 is made up of 19 amino acids. CDR3: CASSLVGIPGQGFQETQYF. The CDR3 DNA is TGTGCCAGCAGCTTAGTTGGGATTCCGGGACAGGGGTTCCAAGAGACCCAGTACTTC.

This clonotype appeared a few times. The chain couples TRBV5-5 to TRBJ1-1; no definite D call. The CDR3 runs to 15 residues. Looked up from germline, CDR1 is SGHKS and CDR2 is YYEKEE (reference sequence). V lost 0 bases, J lost 1 base, and 10 bases lay in between. CDR3 sequence: CASSLEDPGNTEAFF. CDR3 DNA sequence: TGTGCCAGCAGCTTGGAGGATCCGGGGAACACTGAAGCTTTCTTT.

Note on this clonotype: The junction departs from germline at one end; a sequencing error may be responsible. The J gene is TRBJ2-7, the V gene TRBV7-9, with TRBD2 matching 8 bases. This CDR3 contains 15 residues. Germline-derived CDR1 and CDR2 are SEHNR and FQNEAQ (reference sequence). The CDR3 DNA is TGCGCCAGCAGCCAGGGGCCGGGACTAGCCTACGAGCAGTACTTC. As protein: CASSQGPGLAYEQYF.

Ten or more counts support this clonotype. This chain joins TRBV12-3 or TRBV12-4 and TRBJ2-5, with a possible D match to TRBD1 (6 bases). The CDR3 consists of 13 residues. Between the trimmed V and J ends, which lost 5 bases and 5 bases, there was a span of 12 bases. This CDR3 is CASSPDRWETQYF. In DNA, the CDR3 is TGTGCCAGCAGTCCCGACAGGTGGGAGACCCAGTACTTC.

This clonotype was detected ten times or more. The chain has TRBV29-1 and TRBJ2-7; D is unresolved. The CDR3 loop spans 13 amino acids. V dropped 5 bases and J dropped 0 bases, with 11 bases sitting between them. In germline, CDR1 is SQVTM, CDR2 ANQGSEA. CDR3: CSVTKSSSYEQYF. The CDR3 bases are TGCAGCGTTACGAAATCAAGCTCCTACGAGCAGTACTTC.

In regard to this clonotype: One end of the junction varies from germline; a read error may be responsible. J is TRBJ2-7 and V is TRBV10-3; D is possibly TRBD2 (5 bases). The CDR3 extends over 18 amino acids. CDR1 is ENHRY, CDR2 SYGVKD, per germline. CDR3 in DNA: TGTGCCAGCAGTTCCCTGCCCGGTTGGACTGGCAGCTCCTACGAGCAGTACTTC. Its protein product is CASSSLPGWTGSSYEQYF.

For this clonotype: Since the CDR3 does not end with the conserved phenylalanine or tryptophan, this likely comes from a read error. The limits of the CDR3 on the DNA are not certain, so only TCRdb's listed CDR3 is given. V is TRBV9 and J is TRBJ2-7. Germline V gives CDR1 SGDLS, CDR2 YYNGEE. Counting both end residues, the CDR3 totals 8 amino acids. The CDR3 spells CASSVGSR.

This clonotype was seen many times. V and J are TRBV5-1 and TRBJ2-7; a weak D match, TRBD2 (5 bases). The CDR3 contains 13 residues. V was shortened by 4 bases and J by 4 bases, with 12 bases between the two germline ends. The germline V gene has CDR1 SGHRS and CDR2 YFSETQ. The CDR3 coding sequence is TGCGCCAGCAGCCCCGGGGTGATTTACGAGCAGTACTTC. It yields the protein CASSPGVIYEQYF.

The rearrangement links TRBV19 to TRBJ1-5, with TRBD1 matching 10 bases. From germline, CDR1 is LNHDA and CDR2 SQIVND (reference sequence). CDR3 length: 13 amino acids. V shed 4 bases and J 14 bases; nucleotides not matched to a gene: 8. The CDR3 spells CASSNPGQGYEHF. CDR3 bases: TGTGCCAGTAGTAACCCGGGACAGGGGTACGAGCATTTT.

This chain uses TRBV10-3 with TRBJ1-4; 10 bases agree with TRBD1. With 8 bases clipped from V and 5 bases from J, the junction kept 8 bases outside the gene matches. The CDR3 extends over 15 amino acids. The germline gives CDR1 ENHRY, CDR2 SYGVKD. The CDR3 nucleotides read TGTGCCATCCGGGCCGGACAGGGGGAGAATGAAAAACTGTTTTTT. Amino acids: CAIRAGQGENEKLFF.

V is TRBV6-5 and J is TRBJ2-5, with 8 bases that match TRBD1. The CDR3 is made up of 13 amino acids. J was trimmed by 5 bases and V by 8 bases; bases with no gene match: 7. Germline loops: CDR1 MNHEY, CDR2 SVGAGI. CDR3 sequence: CASDRAGGETQYF. The CDR3 bases are TGTGCCAGCGATCGGGCAGGGGGCGAGACCCAGTACTTC.

The CDR3 sequence is CASGLVPSGSNQPQHF. CDR3 nucleotides: TGTGCTAGTGGTTTGGTACCGTCGGGCAGTAATCAGCCCCAGCATTTT. The chain recombines TRBV12-5 with TRBJ1-5; D is undetermined. This CDR3 comprises 16 residues. Germline CDR1 LGHNT, CDR2 FRNRAP. Trimming removed 0 bases from V and 4 bases from J, with 13 bases in between.

This clonotype was seen many times. The V and J genes are TRBV7-8 and TRBJ2-7, with D possibly matching TRBD2 (6 bases). The CDR3 spans 15 residues. In germline, CDR1 is SGHVS, CDR2 FQNEAQ. The V end was cut by 1 base, the J end by 2 bases, with 12 bases between. The CDR3 coding sequence is TGTGCCAGCAGCTTAGGTGACGGGGGACCCTACGAGCAGTACTTC. Translated: CASSLGDGGPYEQYF.

This clonotype was counted a few times. This chain uses TRBV20-1 with TRBJ1-4, with 9 bases matching TRBD1. This CDR3 is built from 16 residues. J gave up 8 bases and V 3 bases, and 13 bases lay outside the gene matches. Looked up from germline, CDR1 is DFQATT and CDR2 is SNEGSKA (reference sequence). CDR3 loop: CSASGTGTPLGEKLFF. As DNA, the CDR3 is TGCAGTGCTAGTGGGACAGGGACTCCCTTGGGGGAAAAACTGTTTTTT.

On this clonotype itself: The CDR3 end shows no conserved phenylalanine or tryptophan, and so a read error is likely. The DNA is left out, because the CDR3 cannot be placed on it with certainty; the CDR3 is given as TCRdb lists it. The V gene is TRBV2, the J gene TRBJ2-2. In germline, CDR1 is SNHLY, CDR2 FYNNEI. The CDR3 has 14 residues if both end residues are counted. The chain's CDR3 is CASSSDGNTGELVL.

This clonotype was seen a handful of times. V usage is TRBV25-1 and J usage is TRBJ1-2; D call uncertain. V was trimmed by 1 base and J by 8 bases, leaving 14 bases between them. This CDR3 spans 14 amino acids. CDR1 and CDR2 (germline): MGHDK, SYGVNS. CDR3: CASSEFDGGKGYTF. As DNA, the CDR3 is TGTGCCAGCAGTGAATTCGATGGAGGGAAAGGCTACACCTTC.

This clonotype was recorded many times. The rearrangement uses TRBV5-1 and TRBJ1-1; D gene uncertain. V was pared by 0 bases and J by 7 bases, with 7 bases between. Looked up from germline, CDR1 is SGHRS and CDR2 is YFSETQ. This CDR3 comprises 12 residues. The CDR3 bases are TGCGCCAGCAGCTTGGAAGGGATTGAAGCTTTCTTT. Encoded protein: CASSLEGIEAFF. Complete variable domain (other parts from reference TRBV5-1 and TRBJ1-1): KAGVTQTPRYLIKTRGQQVTLSCSPISGHRSVSWYQQTPGQGLQFLFEYFSETQRNKGNFPGRFSGRQFSNSRSEMNVSTLELGDSALYLCASSLEGIEAFFGQGTRLTVV.

Many counts were recorded for this clonotype. This chain links TRBV5-1 with TRBJ2-7; 9 bases align to TRBD2. V shed 0 bases, J shed 3 bases, and the junction held 1 base outside the gene matches. Germline V gives CDR1 SGHRS, CDR2 YFSETQ. The CDR3 is 14 residues long. CDR3 region: CASSLGSGSYEQYF. CDR3 in DNA: TGCGCCAGCAGCTTGGGTAGCGGGAGCTACGAGCAGTACTTC.

The CDR3 reads CASRATGATNYGYTF. CDR3 coding DNA: TGTGCCAGCAGGGCTACAGGGGCAACTAACTATGGCTACACCTTC. This chain connects TRBV12-3 or TRBV12-4 to TRBJ1-2; 7 bases fit TRBD1. V lost 6 bases and J lost 0; bases outside the gene matches: 7. This CDR3 contains 15 residues.

The sample holds many counts of this clonotype. One end of the junction fails to match germline, which may point to a read error. V and J are TRBV5-1 and TRBJ1-2; 12 bases map to TRBD1. The CDR3 totals 14 residues. The germline V gene encodes CDR1 SGHRS and CDR2 YFSETQ. The CDR3 nucleotides read TGTGCCAGCAGCCCGGGACAGGGGGCGTATGGCTACACCTTC. It translates to CASSPGQGAYGYTF.

Notes on this clonotype: This may come from a read error, since a much larger clone is one base off. The chain is built from TRBV5-6 and TRBJ2-7; D is possibly TRBD2 (5 bases). Trimming left V 3 bases short and J 4 bases short, with 14 bases between. CDR3 length equals 14 residues. Germline CDR1 SGHDT, CDR2 YYEEEE. CDR3 sequence reads: CASSSPGVLYEQYF. The DNA of the CDR3 is TGTGCCAGCAGCTCGCCCGGGGTACTATACGAGCAGTACTTC.

V is TRBV9 and J is TRBJ2-7; 9 bases are shared with TRBD2. V was pared by 3 bases and J by 4 bases, with 8 bases of the junction left unmatched. This CDR3 has 15 amino acids. Germline CDR1 SGDLS, CDR2 YYNGEE. CDR3 bases: TGTGCCAGCAGCGCGACTAGCGGAGAGATGTACGAGCAGTACTTC. Protein sequence: CASSATSGEMYEQYF. Full variable domain (missing parts from reference TRBV9 and TRBJ2-7): DSGVTQTPKHLITATGQRVTLRCSPRSGDLSVYWYQQSLDQGLQFLIQYYNGEERAKGNILERFSAQQFPDLHSELNLSSLELGDSALYFCASSATSGEMYEQYFGPGTRLTVT.

This clonotype was detected ten times or more. Germline and junction disagree at one end, which may indicate a read error. The chain links TRBV20-1 to TRBJ2-7, with D unresolved. CDR3 length: 13 residues. CDR1 and CDR2 (germline): DFQATT, SNEGSKA (reference sequence). CDR3 DNA sequence: TGCAGTGCTAGAGCCCCCTACTCCCACGAGCAGTACTTC. The encoded protein is CSARAPYSHEQYF.

The rearrangement uses TRBV7-8 and TRBJ1-1; D remains ambiguous. Germline CDR1 SGHVS, CDR2 FQNEAQ. The V and J ends lost 3 bases and 8 bases respectively, with 7 bases between them. The CDR3 covers 11 residues. CDR3 DNA sequence: TGTGCCAGCAGCTTTAAAGAAGAAGCTTTCTTT. Its translation: CASSFKEEAFF. The full variable domain, its missing parts supplied by reference TRBV7-8 and TRBJ1-1, is GAGVSQSPRYKVAKRGQDVALRCDPISGHVSLFWYQQALGQGPEFLTYFQNEAQLDKSGLPSDRFFAERPEGSVSTLKIQRTQQEDSAVYLCASSFKEEAFFGQGTRLTVV.

The rearrangement links TRBV6-5 to TRBJ1-1; D ambiguous. V lost 0 bases, J lost 6 bases, and 11 bases lay in between. Germline CDR1 and CDR2: MNHEY and SVGAGI. The CDR3 is 14 residues long. CDR3 bases: TGTGCCAGCAGTTACTCGGGGAGGGTCTCTGAAGCTTTCTTT. As protein: CASSYSGRVSEAFF.

The chain uses TRBV24-1 and TRBJ1-6, with 7 bases matching TRBD1. V gave up 2 bases and J gave up 7 bases; unmatched junction bases: 1. The CDR3 spans 14 residues. Germline V gene data show CDR1 as KGHDR and CDR2 as SFDVKD. CDR3 residues: CATSDWTGNSPLHF. The DNA of the CDR3 is TGTGCCACCAGTGATTGGACAGGCAATTCACCCCTCCACTTT.

The rearrangement links TRBV7-9 to TRBJ2-2; a weak D match, TRBD2 (5 bases). The CDR3 sequence is 15 residues long. Trimming left V 3 bases short and J 6 bases short, with 14 bases between. The germline CDR1 and CDR2 sequences are SEHNR and FQNEAQ (reference sequence). CDR3 DNA: TGTGCCAGCAGCTTGTCCCGGGATTGGGCCGGGGAGCTGTTTTTT. Its translation: CASSLSRDWAGELFF.

Ten or more counts support this clonotype. The CDR3 is CASSGLAGRTYEQYF. CDR3 in DNA: TGTGCCAGCAGCGGGCTAGCGGGGAGGACCTACGAGCAGTACTTC. V usage is TRBV5-6 and J usage is TRBJ2-7; TRBD2 matches 9 bases. This CDR3 region has 15 residues. V shed 4 bases, J shed 2 bases, and the junction held 7 bases outside the gene matches. Germline assignment: CDR1 SGHDT and CDR2 YYEEEE.

The rearrangement uses TRBV20-1 and TRBJ1-1; perhaps TRBD1 as D (5 bases). The germline V and J ends were trimmed by 6 bases and 4 bases, with 18 bases remaining between them. This CDR3 has 14 amino acids. Germline V gene lookup returns CDR1 DFQATT and CDR2 SNEGSKA (reference sequence). In DNA, the CDR3 is TGCAGTGCCCCTCGGGGGTGGGGGTTCACTGAAGCTTTCTTT. It codes for CSAPRGWGFTEAFF.